These T cell receptor beta chains were read from a single sample in a study of spatial heterogeneity in lung cancer. TCRdb ran MiXCR on the 5' RACE reads and lists one entry per CDR3 protein. The repertoire holds about 22,000 distinct CDR3 sequences, with under 3.5% as singletons. Sequencing used lung tumor tissue, obtained at surgery. These receptor sequences come from a male donor with early-stage non-small cell lung cancer. Each CDR3 is given with its conserved first and last residue. D genes are given only for firm matches. Clone size is given as once, few, many or a size class.

>TRBJ2-2|many|TRBV7-7|-
TGTGCTAGCAGCCGAGCCTCCGTTACAGGGACCGGGGAGCTGTTTTTT
CASSRASVTGTGELFF
>TRBJ2-2|many|TRBV15|TRBD2
TGTGCCACCAGCAGAGAACTAGCGGAGAACACCGGGGAGCTGTTTTTT
CATSRELAENTGELFF
>TRBJ1-4|many|TRBV11-2|-
TGTGCCAGCAGCAAGTTCTCGGCTAATGAAAAACTGTTTTTT
CASSKFSANEKLFF
>TRBJ2-7|many|TRBV23-1|TRBD1
TGCGCCAGCAGTCAATCGATTCCGGACAGGGGGCCCTACGAGCAGTACTTC
CASSQSIPDRGPYEQYF
>TRBJ2-2|medium-sized|TRBV7-3|-
TGTGCCAGCAGACCAGCAGCGAACACCGGGGAGCTGTTTTTT
CASRPAANTGELFF
>TRBJ2-7|many|TRBV6-4|-
TGTGCCAGCAGTAAACCTTTACAGGGATCTTGGGGAAGCGGGGCTTTCTACGAGCAGTACTTC
CASSKPLQGSWGSGAFYEQYF
>TRBJ1-1|many|TRBV12-3/TRBV12-4|-
TGTGCCAGCAGTTTTAAGAAGAACACTGAAGCTTTCTTT
CASSFKKNTEAFF
>TRBJ1-3|many|TRBV4-2|TRBD1
TGTGCCAGCAGCCAAGATGACGTTTTGGGACAGCTTCCTGAAGGAAACACCATATATTTT
CASSQDDVLGQLPEGNTIYF
>TRBJ2-1|many|TRBV25-1|TRBD1
TGTGCCAGCAGGGGCGGGACAGGGCCCTACAATGAGCAGTTCTTC
CASRGGTGPYNEQFF
>TRBJ2-2|many|TRBV6-2/TRBV6-3|-
TGTGCCAGCCGGAGTAGCGGCAGGATCACCGGGGAGCTGTTTTTT
CASRSSGRITGELFF
>TRBJ2-1|many|TRBV11-3|TRBD1
TGTGCCAGCAGCTCGGGACAGGTCTCTCATGAGCAGTTCTTC
CASSSGQVSHEQFF
>TRBJ2-6|many|TRBV7-9|-
TGTGCCAGCAGCTTATGGGCAGTCTCTGGGGCCAACGTCCTGACTTTC
CASSLWAVSGANVLTF